This TCR beta chain was identified in a study of blood T cell repertoires in COVID-19. Study context: PBMCs, B-cell-depleted T cells, or T cells were the source of the cDNA or gDNA that made up the material.

This table comes from immunoSEQ multiplex PCR, and its TCRdb copy is limited to in-frame clones, with some not included. The data contain around 390,000 clones, approximately 87% of them singletons. Sequencing used PBMCs or T cells enriched from blood (not recorded which). The receptor was isolated from a woman aged 50 to 65 who had recovered from COVID-19.

The CDR3 DNA reads TGTGCCAGCAGCCAGCCCCACAGGGGGCATAGCAATCAGCCCCAGCATTTT. The encoded protein is CASSQPHRGHSNQPQHF. The chain uses TRBV4-2 and TRBJ1-5; 9 bases match TRBD1. Germline loops: CDR1 LGHNA, CDR2 YNFKEQ. The CDR3 runs to 17 residues. With V trimmed by 3 bases and J by 0 bases, 6 bases remained unmatched.